The following is a T cell receptor beta chain sequence with its context. CDR3 length: 16 residues. The germline V gene encodes CDR1 MDHEN and CDR2 SYDVKM. V lost 1 base and J lost 4, with 16 bases in between. TCRdb's table, derived via immunoSEQ multiplex PCR, lists solely in-frame clones and lacks some. The table shows about 210,000 clones, with about 89% occurring only once. This sample was taken from a study of blood T cell repertoires in COVID-19. About the research overall: Samples of COVID-19 (acute and convalescent) were obtained from the United States, Italy and Spain.

The J gene is TRBJ1-2, the V gene TRBV28; maybe TRBD1 (5 bases). This sequence originates from a woman in her thirties or forties with acute or convalescent COVID-19. Sample: peripheral blood. The CDR3 DNA is TGTGCCAGCAGTTTATTCCGGGGGAGTGGCGCCTATGGCTACACCTTC. Its translation: CASSLFRGSGAYGYTF.